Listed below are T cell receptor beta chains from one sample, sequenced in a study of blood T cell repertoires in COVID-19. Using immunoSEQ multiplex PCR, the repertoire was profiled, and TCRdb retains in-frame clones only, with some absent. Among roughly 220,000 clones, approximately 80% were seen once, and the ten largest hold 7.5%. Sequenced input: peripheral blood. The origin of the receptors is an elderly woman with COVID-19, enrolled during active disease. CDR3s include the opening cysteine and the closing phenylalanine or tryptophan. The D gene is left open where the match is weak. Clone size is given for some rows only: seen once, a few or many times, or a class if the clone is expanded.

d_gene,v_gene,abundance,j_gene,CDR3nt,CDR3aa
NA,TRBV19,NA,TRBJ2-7,TGTGCCAGTAGTTTACAGGGTAGAACCTACGAGCAGTACTTC,CASSLQGRTYEQYF
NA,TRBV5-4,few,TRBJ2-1,TGTGCCAGCTCTCCCCAGGGCTCCTACAATGAGCAGTTCTTC,CASSPQGSYNEQFF
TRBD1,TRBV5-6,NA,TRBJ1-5,TGTGCCAGCAGCCAGGACAGGTTTGGTCAGCCCCAGCATTTT,CASSQDRFGQPQHF
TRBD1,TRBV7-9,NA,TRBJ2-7,TGTGCCAGCAGCTTAGAACAGGGGCTGCAAAACGAGCAGTACTTC,CASSLEQGLQNEQYF
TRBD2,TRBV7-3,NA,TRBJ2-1,TGTGCCAGCAGCCCAAGCGGGGGGTACGACAATGAGCAGTTCTTC,CASSPSGGYDNEQFF
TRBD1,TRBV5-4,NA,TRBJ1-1,TGTGCCAGCACCAAGCAGGGGGGCACTGAAGCTTTCTTT,CASTKQGGTEAFF
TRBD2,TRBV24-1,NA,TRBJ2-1,TGTGCCACCAGTGACGCCAGCGGGAGAAAGAATGAGCAGTTCTTC,CATSDASGRKNEQFF
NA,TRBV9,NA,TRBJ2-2,TGTGCCAGCAGCGCCGGACTCGCGAACACCGGGGAGCTGTTTTTT,CASSAGLANTGELFF
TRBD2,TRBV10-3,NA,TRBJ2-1,TGTGCCATCAGTATCCTCGGGGGGAATGAGCAGTTCTTC,CAISILGGNEQFF
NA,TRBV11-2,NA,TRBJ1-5,TGTGCCAGCAGCTTGAGGGACAATCAGCCCCAGCATTTT,CASSLRDNQPQHF
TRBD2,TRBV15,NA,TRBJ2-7,TGTGCCACCAGCAGAGGGGGAGGGCCGAGTTACGAGCAGTACTTC,CATSRGGGPSYEQYF
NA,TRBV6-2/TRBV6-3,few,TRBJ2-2,TGTGCCAGCAGACCTGGCCCCGGACAGACCGGGGAGCTGTTTTTT,CASRPGPGQTGELFF
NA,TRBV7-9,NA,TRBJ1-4,TGTGCCAGCAGCTACGTGGTCGGAACTAATGAAAAACTGTTTTTT,CASSYVVGTNEKLFF
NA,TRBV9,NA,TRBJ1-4,TGTGCCAGCAGCATGGGGGGGATTTCAACTAATGAAAAACTGTTTTTT,CASSMGGISTNEKLFF
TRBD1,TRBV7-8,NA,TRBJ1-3,TGTGCCAGCAGCCTACAGGACAGGGCCTTGGGGGGAAACACCATATATTTT,CASSLQDRALGGNTIYF
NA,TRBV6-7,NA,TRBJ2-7,TGTGCCGTGAGAGTAGCCTACGAGCAGTACTTC,CAVRVAYEQYF
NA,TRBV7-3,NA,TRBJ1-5,TGTGCCAGCAGCTCCGGCGGGGGGCAGCCCCAGCATTTT,CASSSGGGQPQHF
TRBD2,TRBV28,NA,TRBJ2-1,TGTGCCAGCACGTGGCTAGCGGGAGGCGGCACGTCGAATGAGCAGTTCTTC,CASTWLAGGGTSNEQFF
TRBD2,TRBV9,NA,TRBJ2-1,TGTGCCAGCAGCGTAGGACTTAGCGGGAGTCAGTCAGGTGAGCAGTTCTTC,CASSVGLSGSQSGEQFF
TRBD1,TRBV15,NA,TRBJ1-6,TGTGCCACCAGCAGAGATCAGGGGGCCTCACCCCTCCACTTT,CATSRDQGASPLHF
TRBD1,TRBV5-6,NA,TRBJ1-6,TGTGCCAGCAGCCACAACAGGGGCTGGAATTCACCCCTCCACTTT,CASSHNRGWNSPLHF
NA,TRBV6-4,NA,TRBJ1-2,TGTGCCAGCAGTCCTCAGGGCAGTGGCTACACCTTC,CASSPQGSGYTF
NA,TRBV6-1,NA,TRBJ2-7,TGTGCCAGCAGTGAAGGATACAGGGTTTACGAGCAGTACTTC,CASSEGYRVYEQYF
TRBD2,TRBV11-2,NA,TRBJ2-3,TGTGCCAGCAGCATTAGCGGGGGGAACGCAGATACGCAGTATTTT,CASSISGGNADTQYF
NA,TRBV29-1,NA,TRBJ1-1,TGCAGCGGATGCGCGGGGCCGCCGAACACTGAAGCTTTCTTT,CSGCAGPPNTEAFF
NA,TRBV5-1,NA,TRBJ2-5,TGCGCCAGCAGCTCGGGGGGCGGGGAGACCCAGTACTTC,CASSSGGGETQYF
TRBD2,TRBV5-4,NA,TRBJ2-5,TGTGCCAGCAGCTTATTTTCTAGCGGGAGGGCCGCGCGGGAGACCCAGTACTTC,CASSLFSSGRAARETQYF